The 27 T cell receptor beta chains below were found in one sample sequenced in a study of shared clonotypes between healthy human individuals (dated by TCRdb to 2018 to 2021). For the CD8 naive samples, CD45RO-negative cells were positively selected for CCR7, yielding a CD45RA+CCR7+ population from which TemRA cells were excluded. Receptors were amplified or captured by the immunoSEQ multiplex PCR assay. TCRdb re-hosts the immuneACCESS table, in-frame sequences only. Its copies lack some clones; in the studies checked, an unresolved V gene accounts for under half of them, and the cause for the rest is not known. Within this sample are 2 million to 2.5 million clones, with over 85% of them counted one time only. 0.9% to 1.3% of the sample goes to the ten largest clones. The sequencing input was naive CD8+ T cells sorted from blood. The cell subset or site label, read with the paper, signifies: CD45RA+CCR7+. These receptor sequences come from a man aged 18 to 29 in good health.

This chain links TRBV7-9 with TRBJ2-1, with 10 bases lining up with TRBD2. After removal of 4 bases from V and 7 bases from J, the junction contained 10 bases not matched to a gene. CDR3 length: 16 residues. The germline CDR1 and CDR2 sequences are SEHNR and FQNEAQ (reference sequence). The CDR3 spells CASSSISGGPRNEQFF. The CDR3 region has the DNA TGTGCCAGCAGCTCGATTAGCGGGGGGCCGAGGAATGAGCAGTTCTTC.

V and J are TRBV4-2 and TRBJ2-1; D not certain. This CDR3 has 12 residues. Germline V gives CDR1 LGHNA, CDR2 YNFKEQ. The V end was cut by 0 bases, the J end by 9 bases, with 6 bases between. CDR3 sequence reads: CASSQDDGEQFF. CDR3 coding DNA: TGTGCCAGCAGCCAAGATGATGGTGAGCAGTTCTTC.

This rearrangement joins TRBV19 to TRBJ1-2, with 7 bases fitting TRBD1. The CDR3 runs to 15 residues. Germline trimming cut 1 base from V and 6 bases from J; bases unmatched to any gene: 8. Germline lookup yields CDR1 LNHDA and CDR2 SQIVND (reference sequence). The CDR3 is CASSIGTGGSDGYTF. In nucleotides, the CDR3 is TGTGCCAGTAGTATAGGGACAGGCGGCTCGGATGGCTACACCTTC.

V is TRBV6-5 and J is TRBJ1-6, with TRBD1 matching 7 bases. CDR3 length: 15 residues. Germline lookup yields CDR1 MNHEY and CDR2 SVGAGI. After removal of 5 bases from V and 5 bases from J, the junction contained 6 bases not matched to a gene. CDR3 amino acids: CASSRPGQNNSPLHF. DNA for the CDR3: TGTGCCAGCAGTCGACCGGGACAGAATAATTCACCCCTCCACTTT.

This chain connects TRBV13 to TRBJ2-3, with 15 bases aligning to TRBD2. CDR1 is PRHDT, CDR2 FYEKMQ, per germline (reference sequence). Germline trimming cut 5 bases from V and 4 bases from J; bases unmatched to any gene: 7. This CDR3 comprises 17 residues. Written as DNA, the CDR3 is TGTGCCAGCAGCCAGGGACTAGCGGGGGGTTTGGCAGATACGCAGTATTTT. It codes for CASSQGLAGGLADTQYF.

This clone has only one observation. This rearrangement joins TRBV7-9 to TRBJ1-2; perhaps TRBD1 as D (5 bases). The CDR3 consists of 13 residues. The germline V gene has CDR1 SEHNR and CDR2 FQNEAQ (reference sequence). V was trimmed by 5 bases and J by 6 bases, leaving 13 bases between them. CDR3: CASSPGENHGYTF. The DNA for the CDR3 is TGTGCCAGCAGCCCGGGGGAGAACCATGGCTACACCTTC.

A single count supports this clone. CDR3 in amino acids: CASSDRSSYNEQFF. DNA for the CDR3: TGTGCCAGCAGTGACAGGAGCTCCTACAATGAGCAGTTCTTC. The gene calls are TRBV2 and TRBJ2-1; D is ambiguous. The CDR3 runs to 14 residues. V lost 3 bases to trimming and J lost 0 bases, with 6 bases between them. Germline loops: CDR1 SNHLY, CDR2 FYNNEI.

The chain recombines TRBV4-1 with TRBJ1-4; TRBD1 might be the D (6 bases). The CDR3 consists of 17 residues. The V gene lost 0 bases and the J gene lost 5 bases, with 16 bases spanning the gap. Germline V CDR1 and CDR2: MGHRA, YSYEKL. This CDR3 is CASSQDPPRGLNEKLFF. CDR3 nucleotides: TGCGCCAGCAGCCAAGACCCCCCCAGGGGCCTAAATGAAAAACTGTTTTTT.

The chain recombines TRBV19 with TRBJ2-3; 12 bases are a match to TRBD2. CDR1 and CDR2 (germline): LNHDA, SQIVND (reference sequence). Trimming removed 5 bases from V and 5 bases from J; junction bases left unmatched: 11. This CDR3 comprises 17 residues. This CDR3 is CASSAFRLAGEGDTQYF. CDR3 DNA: TGTGCCAGTAGTGCCTTCAGACTAGCGGGGGAGGGAGATACGCAGTATTTT.

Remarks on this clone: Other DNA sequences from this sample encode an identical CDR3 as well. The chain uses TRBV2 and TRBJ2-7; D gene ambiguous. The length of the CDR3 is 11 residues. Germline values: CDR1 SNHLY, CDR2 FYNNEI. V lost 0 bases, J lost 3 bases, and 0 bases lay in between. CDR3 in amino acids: CASSEAYEQYF. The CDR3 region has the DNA TGTGCCAGCAGTGAAGCCTACGAGCAGTACTTC. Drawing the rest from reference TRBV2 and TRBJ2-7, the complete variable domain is EPEVTQTPSHQVTQMGQEVILRCVPISNHLYFYWYRQILGQKVEFLVSFYNNEISEKSEIFDDQFSVERPDGSNFTLKIRSTKLEDSAMYFCASSEAYEQYFGPGTRLTVT.

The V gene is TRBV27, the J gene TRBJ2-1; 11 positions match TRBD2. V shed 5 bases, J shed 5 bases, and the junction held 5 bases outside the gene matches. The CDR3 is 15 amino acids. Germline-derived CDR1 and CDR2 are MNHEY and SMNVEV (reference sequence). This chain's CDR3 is CASSQTSGTHNEQFF. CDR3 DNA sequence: TGTGCCAGCAGTCAGACTAGCGGGACCCACAATGAGCAGTTCTTC.

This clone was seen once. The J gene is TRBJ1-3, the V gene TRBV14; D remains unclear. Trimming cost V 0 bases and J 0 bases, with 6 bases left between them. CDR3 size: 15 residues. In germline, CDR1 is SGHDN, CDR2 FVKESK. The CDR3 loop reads CASSQDSSSGNTIYF. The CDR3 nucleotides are TGTGCCAGCAGCCAAGATTCCAGCTCTGGAAACACCATATATTTT.

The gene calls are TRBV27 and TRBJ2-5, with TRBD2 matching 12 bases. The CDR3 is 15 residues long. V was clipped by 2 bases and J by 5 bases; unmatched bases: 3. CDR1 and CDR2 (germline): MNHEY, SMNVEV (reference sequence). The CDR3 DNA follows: TGTGCCAGCAGTTTACTAGCGGGGGGGTACGAGACCCAGTACTTC. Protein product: CASSLLAGGYETQYF.

The CDR3 coding sequence is TGTGCCAGCTCACCCTTCCCGAACACCGGGGAGCTGTTTTTT. Protein sequence: CASSPFPNTGELFF. This chain joins TRBV18 and TRBJ2-2; D is uncertain. The CDR3 length is 14 residues. V lost 3 bases, J lost 0 bases, and 5 bases lay in between. The germline CDR1 and CDR2 sequences are KGHSH and LQKENI.

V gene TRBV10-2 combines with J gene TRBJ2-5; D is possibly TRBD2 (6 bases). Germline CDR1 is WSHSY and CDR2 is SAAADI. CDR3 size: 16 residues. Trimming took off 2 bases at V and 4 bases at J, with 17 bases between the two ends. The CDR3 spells CASSEGKEGLGETQYF. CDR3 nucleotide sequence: TGCGCCAGCAGTGAGGGAAAGGAGGGCTTGGGAGAGACCCAGTACTTC.

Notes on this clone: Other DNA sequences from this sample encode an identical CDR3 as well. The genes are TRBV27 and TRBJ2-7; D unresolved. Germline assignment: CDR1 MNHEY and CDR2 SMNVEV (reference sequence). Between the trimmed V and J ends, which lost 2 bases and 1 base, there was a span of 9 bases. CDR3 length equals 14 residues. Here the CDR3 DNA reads TGTGCCAGCAGTTTAACGGGCCTTTCCTACGAGCAGTACTTC. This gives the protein CASSLTGLSYEQYF.

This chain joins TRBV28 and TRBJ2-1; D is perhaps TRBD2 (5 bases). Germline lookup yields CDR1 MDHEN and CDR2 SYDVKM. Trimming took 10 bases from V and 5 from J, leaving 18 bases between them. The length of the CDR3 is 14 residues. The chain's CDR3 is CATWVRGRNNEQFF. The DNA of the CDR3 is TGTGCCACCTGGGTCAGAGGGCGGAACAATGAGCAGTTCTTC.

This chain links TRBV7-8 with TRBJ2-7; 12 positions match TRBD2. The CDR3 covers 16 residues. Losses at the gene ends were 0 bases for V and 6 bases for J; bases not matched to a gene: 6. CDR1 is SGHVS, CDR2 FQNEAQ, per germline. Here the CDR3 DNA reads TGTGCCAGCAGCTTAGCGGCTAGCGGGGGGGCGTCCGAGCAGTACTTC. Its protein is CASSLAASGGASEQYF.

In DNA form, the CDR3 reads TGTGCCAGGCTTCCAGCAGTGGGGTGGGTTGTGGGAGACACTGAAGCTTTCTTT. Translated, it gives CARLPAVGWVVGDTEAFF. The chain is built from TRBV27 and TRBJ1-1; D is unresolved. The CDR3 extends over 18 amino acids. V lost 9 bases to trimming and J lost 3 bases, with 29 bases between them. Germline CDR1 and CDR2: MNHEY and SMNVEV (reference sequence).

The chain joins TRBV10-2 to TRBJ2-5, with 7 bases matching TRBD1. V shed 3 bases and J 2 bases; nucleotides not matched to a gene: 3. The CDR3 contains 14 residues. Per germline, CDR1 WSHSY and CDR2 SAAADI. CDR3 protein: CASSDRGTQETQYF. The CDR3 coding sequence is TGCGCCAGCAGTGACAGGGGGACGCAAGAGACCCAGTACTTC.

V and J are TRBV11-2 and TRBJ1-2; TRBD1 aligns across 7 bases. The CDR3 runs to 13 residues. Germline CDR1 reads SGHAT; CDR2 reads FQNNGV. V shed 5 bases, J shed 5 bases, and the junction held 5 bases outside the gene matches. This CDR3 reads CASSDRVSYGYTF. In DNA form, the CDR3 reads TGTGCCAGCAGCGACAGGGTATCGTATGGCTACACCTTC.

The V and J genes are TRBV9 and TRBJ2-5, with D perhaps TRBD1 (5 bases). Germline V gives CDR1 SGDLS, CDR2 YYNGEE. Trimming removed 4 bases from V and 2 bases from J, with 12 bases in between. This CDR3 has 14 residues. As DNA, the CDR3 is TGTGCCAGCAGCCCGACCGGACAACAAGAGACCCAGTACTTC. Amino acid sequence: CASSPTGQQETQYF. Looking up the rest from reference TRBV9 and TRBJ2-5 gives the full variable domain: DSGVTQTPKHLITATGQRVTLRCSPRSGDLSVYWYQQSLDQGLQFLIQYYNGEERAKGNILERFSAQQFPDLHSELNLSSLELGDSALYFCASSPTGQQETQYFGPGTRLLVL.

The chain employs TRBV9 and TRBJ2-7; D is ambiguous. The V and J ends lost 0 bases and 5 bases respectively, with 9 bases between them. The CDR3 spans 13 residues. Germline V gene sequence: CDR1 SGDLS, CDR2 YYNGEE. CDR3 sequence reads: CASSVEISNEQYF. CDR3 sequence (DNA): TGTGCCAGCAGCGTAGAAATTTCCAACGAGCAGTACTTC. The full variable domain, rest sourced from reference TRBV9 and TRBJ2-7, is DSGVTQTPKHLITATGQRVTLRCSPRSGDLSVYWYQQSLDQGLQFLIQYYNGEERAKGNILERFSAQQFPDLHSELNLSSLELGDSALYFCASSVEISNEQYFGPGTRLTVT.

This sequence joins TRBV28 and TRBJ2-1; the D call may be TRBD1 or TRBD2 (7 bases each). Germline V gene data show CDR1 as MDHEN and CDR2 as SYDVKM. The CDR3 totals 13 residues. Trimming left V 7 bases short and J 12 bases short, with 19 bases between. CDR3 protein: CASTRQSGGGQFF. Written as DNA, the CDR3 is TGTGCCAGCACTCGCCAGTCAGGGGGGGGGCAGTTCTTC.

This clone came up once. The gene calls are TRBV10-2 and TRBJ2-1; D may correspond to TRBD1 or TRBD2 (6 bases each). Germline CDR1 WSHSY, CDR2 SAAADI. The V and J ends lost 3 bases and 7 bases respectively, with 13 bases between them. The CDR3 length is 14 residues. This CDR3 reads CASSDGGRSNEQFF. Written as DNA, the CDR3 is TGCGCCAGCAGTGATGGGGGGCGGTCGAATGAGCAGTTCTTC.

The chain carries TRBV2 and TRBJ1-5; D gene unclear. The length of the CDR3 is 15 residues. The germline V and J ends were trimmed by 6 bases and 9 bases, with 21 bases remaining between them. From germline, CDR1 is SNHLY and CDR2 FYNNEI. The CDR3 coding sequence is TGTGCCAGCAGGAAAAACGGCGATACAGCTCGGCCCCAGCATTTT. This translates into CASRKNGDTARPQHF. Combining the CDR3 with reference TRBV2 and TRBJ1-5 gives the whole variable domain EPEVTQTPSHQVTQMGQEVILRCVPISNHLYFYWYRQILGQKVEFLVSFYNNEISEKSEIFDDQFSVERPDGSNFTLKIRSTKLEDSAMYFCASRKNGDTARPQHFGDGTRLSIL.

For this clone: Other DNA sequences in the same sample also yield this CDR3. The CDR3 sequence: CASSFGSNTGELFF. DNA for the CDR3: TGTGCCAGCAGTTTTGGGAGCAACACCGGGGAGCTGTTTTTT. The chain joins TRBV27 to TRBJ2-2; D is perhaps TRBD2 (5 bases). The CDR3 runs 14 residues. CDR1 and CDR2 from the germline V gene are MNHEY and SMNVEV (reference sequence). The V and J ends lost 3 bases and 2 bases respectively, with 7 bases between them.